These T cell receptor beta chains were read from a single sample in a study of T cell responses to AZD1222 COVID-19 vaccine. Repertoires were generated with immunoSEQ multiplex PCR, while TCRdb's copy carries only in-frame clones and drops some. Seen here are about 120,000 clones, roughly 88% observed once, and the top ten hold about 8.6%. Here the sequenced sample was peripheral blood, taken on day 0 of AZD1222 vaccination. These receptors were obtained from an adult in good health. Both conserved end residues are trimmed from each CDR3. Clone sizes are given selectively: once, few, many, or a class where the clone is expanded.

CDR3: AISDPPASSYEQY
size: .
V: TRBV10-3
J: TRBJ2-7

CDR3: ASSRPAHTDTQY
size: .
V: TRBV7-6
J: TRBJ2-3

CDR3: ASNLGPLMGEQY
size: once
V: TRBV9
J: TRBJ2-7

CDR3: ASSLGQEKLF
size: .
V: TRBV7-9
J: TRBJ1-4

CDR3: AISQGSYSGNTIY
size: .
V: TRBV10-3
J: TRBJ1-3

CDR3: ASSLGSGGNQPQH
size: .
V: TRBV27
J: TRBJ1-5

CDR3: SGGWDEQF
size: .
V: TRBV20-1
J: TRBJ2-1

CDR3: ASSLDPSGLTGELF
size: .
V: TRBV5-1
J: TRBJ2-2

CDR3: ASGLRNTEAF
size: .
V: TRBV12-5
J: TRBJ1-1

CDR3: ASSQDQQGVWYEQY
size: once
V: TRBV3-1/TRBV3-2
J: TRBJ2-7